This entry concerns a single TCR beta chain. Clones were sequenced by immunoSEQ multiplex PCR, and TCRdb holds only the in-frame ones, with some missing. The data hold about 93,000 clones, with approximately 95% observed a single time. The record originates from a study of technical replicates of blood from several donors. CDR3 length: 15 residues. Germline loops: CDR1 ENHRY, CDR2 SYGVKD. The V and J ends lost 3 bases and 0 bases, in that order; junction bases with no gene match: 2. The chain recombines TRBV10-3 with TRBJ2-1; 7 bases fit TRBD2. Sequenced sample: T cells isolated from PBMCs. This receptor was identified in a human donor in good health. This CDR3 is CAISDSGYSYNEQFF. In DNA, the CDR3 is TGTGCCATCAGTGATAGCGGGTACTCCTACAATGAGCAGTTCTTC.